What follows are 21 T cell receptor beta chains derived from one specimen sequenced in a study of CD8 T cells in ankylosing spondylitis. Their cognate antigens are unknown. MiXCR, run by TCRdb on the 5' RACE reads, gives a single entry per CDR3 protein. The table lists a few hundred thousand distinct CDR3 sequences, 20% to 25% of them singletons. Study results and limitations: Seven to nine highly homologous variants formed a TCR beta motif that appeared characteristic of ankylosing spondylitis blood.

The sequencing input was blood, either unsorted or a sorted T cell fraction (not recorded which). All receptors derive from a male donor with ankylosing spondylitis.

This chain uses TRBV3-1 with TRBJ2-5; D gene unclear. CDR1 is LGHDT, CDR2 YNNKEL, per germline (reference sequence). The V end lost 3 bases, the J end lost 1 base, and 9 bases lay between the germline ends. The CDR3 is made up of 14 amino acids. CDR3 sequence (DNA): TGTGCCAGCAGCCAGCGCTCTAGCCAAGAGACCCAGTACTTC. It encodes CASSQRSSQETQYF.

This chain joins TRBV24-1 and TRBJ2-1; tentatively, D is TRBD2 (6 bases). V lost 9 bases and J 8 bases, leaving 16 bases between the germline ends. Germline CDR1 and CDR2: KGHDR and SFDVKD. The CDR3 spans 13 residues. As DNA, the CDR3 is TGTGCCACCGACAGCGGGTTACCGCATGAGCAGTTCTTC. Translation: CATDSGLPHEQFF.

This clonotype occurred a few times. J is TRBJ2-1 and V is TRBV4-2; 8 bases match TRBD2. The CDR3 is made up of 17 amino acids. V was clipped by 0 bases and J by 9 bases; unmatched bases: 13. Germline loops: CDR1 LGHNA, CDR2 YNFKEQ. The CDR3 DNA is TGTGCCAGCAGCCAAGATCGGGGATCGAGCGGGAGACTTGAGCAGTTCTTC. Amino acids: CASSQDRGSSGRLEQFF.

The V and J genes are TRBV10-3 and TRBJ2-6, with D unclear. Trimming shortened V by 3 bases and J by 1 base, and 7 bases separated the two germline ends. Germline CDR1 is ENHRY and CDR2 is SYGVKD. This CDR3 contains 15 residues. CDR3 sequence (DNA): TGTGCCATCAGTGAATCCTATTCTGGGGCCAACGTCCTGACTTTC. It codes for CAISESYSGANVLTF.

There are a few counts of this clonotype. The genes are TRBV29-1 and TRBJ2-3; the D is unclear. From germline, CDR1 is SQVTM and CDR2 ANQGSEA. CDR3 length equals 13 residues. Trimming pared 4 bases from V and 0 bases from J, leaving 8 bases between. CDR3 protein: CSVGWQSTDTQYF. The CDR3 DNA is TGCAGCGTTGGTTGGCAAAGCACAGATACGCAGTATTTT.

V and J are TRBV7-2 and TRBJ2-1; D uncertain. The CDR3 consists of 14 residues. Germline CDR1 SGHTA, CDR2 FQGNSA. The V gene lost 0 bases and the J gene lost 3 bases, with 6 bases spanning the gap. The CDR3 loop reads CASSLASIYNEQFF. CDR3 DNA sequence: TGTGCCAGCAGCTTAGCTAGTATCTACAATGAGCAGTTCTTC.

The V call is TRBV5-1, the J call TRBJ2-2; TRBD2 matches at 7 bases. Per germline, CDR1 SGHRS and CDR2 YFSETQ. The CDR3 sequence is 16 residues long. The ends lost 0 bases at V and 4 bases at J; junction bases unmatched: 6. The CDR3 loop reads CASSLAAGASTGELFF. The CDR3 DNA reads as TGCGCCAGCAGCTTGGCGGCGGGAGCTTCCACCGGGGAGCTGTTTTTT.

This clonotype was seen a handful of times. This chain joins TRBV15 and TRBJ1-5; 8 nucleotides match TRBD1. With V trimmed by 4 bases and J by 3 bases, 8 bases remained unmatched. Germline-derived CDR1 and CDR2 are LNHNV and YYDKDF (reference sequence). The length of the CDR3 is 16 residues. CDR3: CATSTRQGAPNQPQHF. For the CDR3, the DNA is TGTGCCACCAGCACGCGCCAGGGGGCCCCCAATCAGCCCCAGCATTTT.

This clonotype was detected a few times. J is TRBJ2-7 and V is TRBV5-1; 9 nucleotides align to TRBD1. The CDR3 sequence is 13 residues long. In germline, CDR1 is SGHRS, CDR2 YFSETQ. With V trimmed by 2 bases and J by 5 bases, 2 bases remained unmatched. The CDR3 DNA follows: TGCGCCAGCAGCTTCACAGGGGGCCACGAGCAGTACTTC. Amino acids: CASSFTGGHEQYF.

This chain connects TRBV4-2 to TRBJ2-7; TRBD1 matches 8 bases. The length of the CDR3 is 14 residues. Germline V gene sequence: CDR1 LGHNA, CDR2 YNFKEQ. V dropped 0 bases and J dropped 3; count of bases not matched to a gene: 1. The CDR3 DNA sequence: TGTGCCAGCAGCCAAGAGACAGGGGACTACGAGCAGTACTTC. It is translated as CASSQETGDYEQYF.

The CDR3 DNA is TGCAGCGTTGTCCGGGACAGGGGGCAATATGGCTACACCTTC. This translates into CSVVRDRGQYGYTF. V and J are TRBV29-1 and TRBJ1-2; 12 positions match TRBD1. V lost 4 bases, J lost 5 bases, and 5 bases stayed unmatched. CDR3 length equals 14 residues. Germline V gene data show CDR1 as SQVTM and CDR2 as ANQGSEA.

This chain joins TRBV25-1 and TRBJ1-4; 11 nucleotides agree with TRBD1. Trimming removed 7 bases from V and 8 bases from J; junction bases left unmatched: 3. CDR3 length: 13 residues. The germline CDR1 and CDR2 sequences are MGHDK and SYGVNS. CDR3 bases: TGTGCCAGCACCGGGACAGGGGGAGAAAAACTGTTTTTT. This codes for CASTGTGGEKLFF.

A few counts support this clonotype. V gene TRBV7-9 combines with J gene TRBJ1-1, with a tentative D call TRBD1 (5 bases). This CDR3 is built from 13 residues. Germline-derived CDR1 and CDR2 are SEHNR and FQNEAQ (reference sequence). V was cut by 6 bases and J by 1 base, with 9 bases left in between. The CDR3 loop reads CASRPTGNTEAFF. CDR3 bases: TGTGCCAGCAGGCCAACAGGGAACACTGAAGCTTTCTTT.

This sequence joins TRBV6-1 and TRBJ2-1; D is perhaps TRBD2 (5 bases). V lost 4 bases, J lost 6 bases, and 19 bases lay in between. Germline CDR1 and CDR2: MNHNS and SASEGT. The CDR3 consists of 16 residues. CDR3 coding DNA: TGTGCCAGCAGTGCCAGCGTCGGGATTGATATCAATGAGCAGTTCTTC. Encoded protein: CASSASVGIDINEQFF.

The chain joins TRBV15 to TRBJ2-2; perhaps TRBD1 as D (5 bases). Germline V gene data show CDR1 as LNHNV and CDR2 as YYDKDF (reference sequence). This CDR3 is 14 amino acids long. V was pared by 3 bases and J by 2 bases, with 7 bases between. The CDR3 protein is CATSRDINTGELFF. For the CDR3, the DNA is TGTGCCACCAGCAGGGACATTAACACCGGGGAGCTGTTTTTT. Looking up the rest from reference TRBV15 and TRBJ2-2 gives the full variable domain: DAMVIQNPRYQVTQFGKPVTLSCSQTLNHNVMYWYQQKSSQAPKLLFHYYDKDFNNEADTPDNFQSRRPNTSFCFLDIRSPGLGDTAMYLCATSRDINTGELFFGEGSRLTVL.

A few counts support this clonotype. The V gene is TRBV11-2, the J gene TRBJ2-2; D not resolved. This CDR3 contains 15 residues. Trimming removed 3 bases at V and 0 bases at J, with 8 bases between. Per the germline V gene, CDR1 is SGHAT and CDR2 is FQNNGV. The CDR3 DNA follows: TGTGCCAGCAGCTTGAGATCCACGAACACCGGGGAGCTGTTTTTT. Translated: CASSLRSTNTGELFF.

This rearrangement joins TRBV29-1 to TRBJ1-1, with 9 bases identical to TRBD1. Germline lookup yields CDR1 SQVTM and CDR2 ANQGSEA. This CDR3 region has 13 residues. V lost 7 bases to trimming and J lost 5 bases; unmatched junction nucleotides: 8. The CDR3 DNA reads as TGCAGCGGTACAGGGGGCCTGGAGACTGAAGCTTTCTTT. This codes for CSGTGGLETEAFF.

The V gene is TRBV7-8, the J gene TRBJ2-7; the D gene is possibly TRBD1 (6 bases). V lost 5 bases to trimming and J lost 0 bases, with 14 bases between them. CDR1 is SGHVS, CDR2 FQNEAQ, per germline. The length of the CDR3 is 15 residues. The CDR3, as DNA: TGTGCCAGCAGCGAACCGGGACACATCTCCTACGAGCAGTACTTC. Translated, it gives CASSEPGHISYEQYF.

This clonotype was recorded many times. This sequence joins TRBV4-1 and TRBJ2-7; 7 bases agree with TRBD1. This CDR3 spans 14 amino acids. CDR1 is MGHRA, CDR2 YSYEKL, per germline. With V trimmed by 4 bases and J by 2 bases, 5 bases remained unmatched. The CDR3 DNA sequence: TGCGCCAGCAGCCCTCGACAGGGAGCCTACGAGCAGTACTTC. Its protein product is CASSPRQGAYEQYF.

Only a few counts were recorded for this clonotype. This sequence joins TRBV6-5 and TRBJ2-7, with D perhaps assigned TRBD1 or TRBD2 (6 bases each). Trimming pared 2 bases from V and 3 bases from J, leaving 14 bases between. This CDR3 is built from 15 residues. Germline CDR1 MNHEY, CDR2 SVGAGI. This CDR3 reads CASSYVGGWGYEQYF. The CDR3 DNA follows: TGTGCCAGCAGTTACGTCGGGGGCTGGGGCTACGAGCAGTACTTC.

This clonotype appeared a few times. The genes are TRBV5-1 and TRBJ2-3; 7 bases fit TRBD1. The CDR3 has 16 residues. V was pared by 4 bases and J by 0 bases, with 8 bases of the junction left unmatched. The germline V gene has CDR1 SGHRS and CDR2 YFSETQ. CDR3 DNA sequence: TGCGCCAGCAGCGGCCGGGGACAGACTAGCACAGATACGCAGTATTTT. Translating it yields CASSGRGQTSTDTQYF. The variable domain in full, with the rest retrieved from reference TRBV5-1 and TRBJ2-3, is KAGVTQTPRYLIKTRGQQVTLSCSPISGHRSVSWYQQTPGQGLQFLFEYFSETQRNKGNFPGRFSGRQFSNSRSEMNVSTLELGDSALYLCASSGRGQTSTDTQYFGPGTRLTVL.